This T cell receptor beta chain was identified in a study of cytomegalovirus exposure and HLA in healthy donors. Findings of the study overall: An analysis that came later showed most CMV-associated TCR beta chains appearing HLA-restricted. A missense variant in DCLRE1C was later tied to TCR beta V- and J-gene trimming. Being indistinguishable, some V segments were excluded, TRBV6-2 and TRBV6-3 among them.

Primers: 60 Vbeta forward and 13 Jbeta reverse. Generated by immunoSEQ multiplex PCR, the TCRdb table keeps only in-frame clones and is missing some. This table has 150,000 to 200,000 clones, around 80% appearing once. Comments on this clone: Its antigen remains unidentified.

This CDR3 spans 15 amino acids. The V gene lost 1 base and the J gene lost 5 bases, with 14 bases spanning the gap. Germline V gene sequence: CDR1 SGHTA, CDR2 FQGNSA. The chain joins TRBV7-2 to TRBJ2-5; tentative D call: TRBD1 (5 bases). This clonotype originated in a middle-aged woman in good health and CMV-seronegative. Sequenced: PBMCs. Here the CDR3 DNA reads TGTGCCAGCAGCTTAGTATGGGGCGTTGGGGAGACCCAGTACTTC. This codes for CASSLVWGVGETQYF.